Each of the 17 T cell receptor beta chains below was sequenced from the same sample in a study of shared clonotypes between healthy human individuals. Clones were sequenced by immunoSEQ multiplex PCR, and TCRdb holds only the in-frame ones, with some missing. The table has about 120,000 clones, roughly two thirds seen once. Material for sequencing was memory CD8+ T cells sorted from blood. Subset indicated: CD45RO+ cells pooled with CCR7-negative TemRA cells. These receptors all come from a woman aged 30 to 39 in good health.

This chain connects TRBV2 to TRBJ1-5, with a tentative D call TRBD1 (6 bases). The germline V gene encodes CDR1 SNHLY and CDR2 FYNNEI. CDR3 size: 15 residues. Trimming took 1 base from V and 3 from J, leaving 10 bases between them. The CDR3 region is CASSEEGHNNQPQHF. In DNA, the CDR3 is TGTGCCAGCAGTGAAGAGGGACACAACAATCAGCCCCAGCATTTT.

This clone has at least ten counts. The V and J genes are TRBV4-2 and TRBJ2-4; 9 nucleotides line up with TRBD2. Germline V CDR1 and CDR2: LGHNA, YNFKEQ. J was trimmed by 7 bases and V by 4 bases; bases with no gene match: 11. The CDR3 runs to 16 residues. This CDR3 is CASSPRGSGSINIQYF. The CDR3, as DNA: TGTGCCAGCAGCCCCCGGGGTAGCGGGAGTATCAACATTCAGTACTTC.

The chain has TRBV13 and TRBJ2-7; 11 bases map to TRBD2. The CDR3 contains 14 residues. Losses at the gene ends were 4 bases for V and 2 bases for J; bases not matched to a gene: 1. CDR1 and CDR2 from the germline V gene are PRHDT and FYEKMQ (reference sequence). The CDR3 is CASSSTSGTYEQYF. DNA for the CDR3: TGTGCCAGCAGCTCGACTAGCGGGACCTACGAGCAGTACTTC.

The chain joins TRBV19 to TRBJ1-1, with a tentative D call TRBD1 (5 bases). CDR3 size: 12 residues. V dropped 4 bases and J dropped 2 bases, with 5 bases sitting between them. Per the germline V gene, CDR1 is LNHDA and CDR2 is SQIVND (reference sequence). CDR3 sequence: CASSRGNTEAFF. The CDR3 DNA sequence: TGTGCCAGTAGTAGGGGCAACACTGAAGCTTTCTTT.

The J gene is TRBJ2-3, the V gene TRBV28, with TRBD1 matching over 8 bases. CDR1 and CDR2 from the germline V gene are MDHEN and SYDVKM. The CDR3 sequence is 15 residues long. After removal of 5 bases from V and 3 bases from J, the junction contained 7 bases not matched to a gene. The CDR3 DNA reads TGTGCCAGCAGTGCTACAGGGGGTAGGACAGATACGCAGTATTTT. It codes for CASSATGGRTDTQYF. The full variable domain, with the rest looked up from reference TRBV28 and TRBJ2-3, is DVKVTQSSRYLVKRTGEKVFLECVQDMDHENMFWYRQDPGLGLRLIYFSYDVKMKEKGDIPEGYSVSREKKERFSLILESASTNQTSMYLCASSATGGRTDTQYFGPGTRLTVL.

This clone appeared many times. This CDR3 is also generated by other DNA sequences in the sample. The chain carries TRBV7-8 and TRBJ2-3, with 9 bases that match TRBD1. The CDR3 runs to 13 residues. CDR1 SGHVS and CDR2 FQNEAQ come from the germline V gene. With 5 bases clipped from V and 6 bases from J, the junction kept 3 bases outside the gene matches. CDR3 residues: CASSPDRGDTQYF. The CDR3 DNA is TGTGCCAGCAGCCCAGACAGGGGGGATACGCAGTATTTT.

This clone is a singleton in its sample. The chain links TRBV29-1 to TRBJ2-1; D ambiguous. The V end lost 4 bases, the J end lost 6 bases, and 10 bases lay between the germline ends. Germline V gives CDR1 SQVTM, CDR2 ANQGSEA. CDR3 length: 12 residues. CDR3 residues: CSVGASINEQFF. Written as DNA, the CDR3 is TGCAGCGTTGGGGCTTCCATCAATGAGCAGTTCTTC.

The rearrangement joins TRBV28 to TRBJ2-1; 7 nucleotides line up with TRBD2. Per the germline V gene, CDR1 is MDHEN and CDR2 is SYDVKM. V was clipped by 2 bases and J by 2 bases; unmatched bases: 3. This CDR3 spans 15 amino acids. In nucleotides, the CDR3 is TGTGCCAGCAGTTTAGCGGGAGAACCCTACAATGAGCAGTTCTTC. Its translation is CASSLAGEPYNEQFF.

V is TRBV15 and J is TRBJ2-5; D may be TRBD2 (7 bases). The CDR3 extends over 16 amino acids. Deletions cut 0 bases from V and 3 bases from J, with 14 bases between. Germline values: CDR1 LNHNV, CDR2 YYDKDF (reference sequence). The chain's CDR3 is CATSRDRRGGEETQYF. CDR3 nucleotide sequence: TGTGCCACCAGCAGAGATCGCCGAGGGGGGGAAGAGACCCAGTACTTC.

The chain is built from TRBV7-8 and TRBJ1-3; TRBD1 aligns across 7 bases. V gave up 0 bases and J gave up 0 bases; unmatched junction bases: 17. Per the germline V gene, CDR1 is SGHVS and CDR2 is FQNEAQ. The CDR3 length is 21 residues. The CDR3 bases are TGTGCCAGCAGCTTAGCCCGGGAGGGGAAGAGGAGGGGGCCCTCTGGAAACACCATATATTTT. It translates to CASSLAREGKRRGPSGNTIYF. The full variable domain, its missing parts supplied by reference TRBV7-8 and TRBJ1-3, is GAGVSQSPRYKVAKRGQDVALRCDPISGHVSLFWYQQALGQGPEFLTYFQNEAQLDKSGLPSDRFFAERPEGSVSTLKIQRTQQEDSAVYLCASSLAREGKRRGPSGNTIYFGEGSWLTVV.

The CDR3 protein is CASSFSGSSYEQYF. In DNA, the CDR3 is TGTGCCAGCAGCTTTTCAGGCTCTTCCTACGAGCAGTACTTC. The chain links TRBV5-8 to TRBJ2-7; no firm D call. This CDR3 spans 14 amino acids. Per the germline V gene, CDR1 is SGHTS and CDR2 is YDEGEE. Trimming took 2 bases from V and 1 from J, leaving 10 bases between them.

V is TRBV30 and J is TRBJ1-1; D is undetermined. Germline values: CDR1 GTSNPN, CDR2 SVGIG (reference sequence). Trimming stripped 3 bases from V and 3 bases from J, with 5 bases between. The CDR3 extends over 11 amino acids. In DNA form, the CDR3 reads TGTGCCTGGAGAAGGGACACTGAAGCTTTCTTT. Protein product: CAWRRDTEAFF.

The chain has TRBV28 and TRBJ2-2, with D uncertain. The CDR3 length is 15 residues. Germline V gives CDR1 MDHEN, CDR2 SYDVKM. The V gene lost 6 bases and the J gene lost 1 base, with 12 bases spanning the gap. The CDR3 reads CASSLISRNTGELFF. In nucleotides, the CDR3 is TGTGCCAGCAGCCTTATCAGCCGGAACACCGGGGAGCTGTTTTTT.

This sequence joins TRBV11-2 and TRBJ2-1, with 8 bases aligning to TRBD2. The CDR3 is 17 residues long. Germline V lookup: CDR1 SGHAT, CDR2 FQNNGV. V was pared by 5 bases and J by 4 bases, with 13 bases of the junction left unmatched. DNA for the CDR3: TGTGCCAGCAGCCATAGCGGGGCCTACATAAATTACAATGAGCAGTTCTTC. Protein sequence: CASSHSGAYINYNEQFF.

The sample holds a few counts of this clone. J is TRBJ2-7 and V is TRBV11-1; D not certain. CDR3 size: 12 residues. CDR1 SGHAT and CDR2 FQDESV come from the germline V gene (reference sequence). V lost 6 bases, J lost 0 bases, and 6 bases lay in between. The CDR3 protein is CASSSDSYEQYF. CDR3 in DNA: TGTGCCAGCAGTTCCGACTCCTACGAGCAGTACTTC.

The gene calls are TRBV6-5 and TRBJ1-4; no reliable D call. Germline assignment: CDR1 MNHEY and CDR2 SVGAGI. V was shortened by 2 bases and J by 8 bases, with 18 bases between the two germline ends. The CDR3 loop spans 16 amino acids. The CDR3 region has the DNA TGTGCCAGCAGTTACGGGCCTGGAACTTGGCGCGAAAAACTGTTTTTT. It encodes CASSYGPGTWREKLFF.

This clone is a singleton in its sample. The genes are TRBV25-1 and TRBJ2-1; TRBD1 agrees at 7 bases. J lost 7 bases, V lost 10 bases, and 7 bases had no gene match. CDR3 length equals 12 residues. Germline CDR1 and CDR2: MGHDK and SYGVNS. The CDR3 DNA is TGTGCCACCGTTACCAGGGGGAATGAGCAGTTCTTC. Its protein product is CATVTRGNEQFF.